Below, 11 T cell receptor beta chains from the same sample are listed, as sequenced in a study of CD8 T cells in Susac syndrome. Random hexamers served to reverse transcribe roughly 0.45 to 1 ug RNA. TCRdb analysed the immunoSEQ multiplex PCR reads with MiXCR anew, one entry per CDR3 protein. The data contain some 200,000 distinct CDR3 sequences, less than 95% of them singletons. Specimen: CD4+ T cells from PBMCs. Receptor source: a human donor in good health.

The rearrangement links TRBV6-2 or TRBV6-3 to TRBJ2-2; TRBD1 aligns across 9 bases. Per germline, CDR1 MNHEY and CDR2 SVGEGT. Germline trimming cut 5 bases from V and 4 bases from J; bases unmatched to any gene: 2. This CDR3 is 14 amino acids long. CDR3 coding DNA: TGTGCCAGCAGTCAACAGGGGGCCACCGGGGAGCTGTTTTTT. Translated: CASSQQGATGELFF.

V and J are TRBV18 and TRBJ2-1, with 11 positions matching TRBD1. The CDR3 runs 16 residues. V shed 4 bases and J 4 bases; nucleotides not matched to a gene: 6. CDR1 and CDR2 (germline): KGHSH, LQKENI. The CDR3 loop reads CASSLIGTGGYNEQFF. The CDR3 bases are TGTGCCAGCTCACTAATCGGGACAGGGGGATACAATGAGCAGTTCTTC. Looking up the rest from reference TRBV18 and TRBJ2-1 gives the full variable domain: NAGVMQNPRHLVRRRGQEARLRCSPMKGHSHVYWYRQLPEEGLKFMVYLQKENIIDESGMPKERFSAEFPKEGPSILRIQQVVRGDSAAYFCASSLIGTGGYNEQFFGPGTRLTVL.

The chain combines TRBV12-3 or TRBV12-4 with TRBJ2-3; D ambiguous. The CDR3 length is 13 residues. Trimming shortened V by 3 bases and J by 3 bases, and 7 bases separated the two germline ends. CDR3 residues: CASSFLATDTQYF. CDR3 bases: TGTGCCAGCAGTTTCTTGGCGACAGATACGCAGTATTTT.

This clonotype has only one observation. V is TRBV20-1 and J is TRBJ1-2; D call uncertain. The ends were cut back, 3 bases at V and 7 bases at J, with 12 bases in the middle. The CDR3 extends over 12 amino acids. Germline V gene sequence: CDR1 DFQATT, CDR2 SNEGSKA (reference sequence). CDR3 nucleotides: TGCAGTGCTAGTCGGGGAGCTGGTGGCTACACCTTC. Its protein product is CSASRGAGGYTF.

This clonotype was found a few times. J is TRBJ2-7 and V is TRBV29-1, with 7 bases matching TRBD1. The CDR3 runs 12 residues. The V gene's germline CDR1 is SQVTM and CDR2 ANQGSEA. V dropped 4 bases and J dropped 4; count of bases not matched to a gene: 4. This CDR3 is CSVGQGRYEQYF. CDR3 coding DNA: TGCAGCGTTGGACAGGGACGGTACGAGCAGTACTTC.

V gene TRBV24-1 combines with J gene TRBJ2-7; D may be TRBD2 (6 bases). The germline V gene encodes CDR1 KGHDR and CDR2 SFDVKD. The V end lost 10 bases, the J end lost 2 bases, and 17 bases lay between the germline ends. This CDR3 is 14 amino acids long. The CDR3 nucleotides are TGTGCCACACCTGAATTGCGGGAAGCCTACGAGCAGTACTTC. The encoded protein is CATPELREAYEQYF.

The chain employs TRBV28 and TRBJ1-4, with TRBD1 as a possible D gene (5 bases). The germline gives CDR1 MDHEN, CDR2 SYDVKM. V was cut by 7 bases and J by 3 bases, with 18 bases left in between. CDR3 length: 16 residues. CDR3 sequence reads: CASKSSFGGANEKLFF. For the CDR3, the DNA is TGTGCCAGCAAGAGTTCTTTCGGGGGAGCTAATGAAAAACTGTTTTTT.

This sequence joins TRBV3-1 and TRBJ2-1; TRBD1 or TRBD2 may be the D gene (5 bases each). V lost 1 base and J 5 bases, leaving 9 bases between the germline ends. CDR1 is LGHDT, CDR2 YNNKEL, per germline (reference sequence). This CDR3 has 14 residues. DNA for the CDR3: TGTGCCAGCAGCCAAGCGGGGACGCACAATGAGCAGTTCTTC. Its translation: CASSQAGTHNEQFF.

This chain connects TRBV4-2 to TRBJ1-4; no clear D. CDR3 length: 15 amino acids. Germline CDR1 and CDR2: LGHNA and YNFKEQ. Trimming shortened V by 3 bases and J by 2 bases, and 10 bases separated the two germline ends. This CDR3 reads CASSHRAGTNEKLFF. DNA for the CDR3: TGTGCCAGCAGCCACCGGGCCGGGACTAATGAAAAACTGTTTTTT.

The chain is built from TRBV18 and TRBJ2-7, with D perhaps TRBD2 (6 bases). This CDR3 comprises 15 residues. Germline loops: CDR1 KGHSH, CDR2 LQKENI. Between the trimmed V and J ends, which lost 0 bases and 4 bases, there was a span of 13 bases. The CDR3 protein is CASSPPVTSAYEQYF. Here the CDR3 DNA reads TGTGCCAGCTCACCACCGGTGACTAGTGCGTACGAGCAGTACTTC.

This rearrangement joins TRBV30 to TRBJ2-7, with 10 nucleotides matching TRBD1. Germline CDR1 and CDR2: GTSNPN and SVGIG (reference sequence). Losses at the gene ends were 4 bases for V and 6 bases for J; bases not matched to a gene: 9. This CDR3 region has 14 residues. In nucleotides, the CDR3 is TGTGCCTGGAAGCGGACCCGGGACAGGGGCGAGCAGTACTTC. Translating gives CAWKRTRDRGEQYF.